The 7 T cell receptor beta chains below all came from one sample that was sequenced in a study of identifying expanded T cells in peripheral blood. Produced via immunoSEQ multiplex PCR; TCRdb's table is partial and in-frame only. Of approximately 130,000 clones in the sample, 75% to 90% were seen once. The sequenced sample consisted of blood. These receptors all come from a person aged 18-69 years in good health.

This rearrangement joins TRBV4-1 to TRBJ2-2, with D possibly called TRBD1 or TRBD2 (6 bases each). V dropped 2 bases and J dropped 8 bases, with 15 bases sitting between them. CDR1 MGHRA and CDR2 YSYEKL come from the germline V gene. The length of the CDR3 is 15 residues. The CDR3 DNA is TGCGCCAGCAGCCAATCGGGGGCCTTCTTTGGGGAGCTGTTTTTT. It is translated as CASSQSGAFFGELFF.

CDR3 bases: TGTGCCAGCACCCCAGTTGAACGGGGTCATGAGCAGTTCTTC. This translates into CASTPVERGHEQFF. J is TRBJ2-1 and V is TRBV27; perhaps TRBD2 as D (5 bases). Trimming cost V 7 bases and J 8 bases, with 18 bases left between them. Germline lookup yields CDR1 MNHEY and CDR2 SMNVEV (reference sequence). The CDR3 spans 14 residues.

The gene calls are TRBV11-2 and TRBJ2-3; D is unresolved. Germline V gene sequence: CDR1 SGHAT, CDR2 FQNNGV. The CDR3 has 13 amino acids. The V end lost 3 bases, the J end lost 2 bases, and 6 bases lay between the germline ends. Here the CDR3 DNA reads TGTGCCAGCAGCTTGGACCCCACAGATACGCAGTATTTT. It encodes CASSLDPTDTQYF.

The chain recombines TRBV5-6 with TRBJ2-2, with D unclear. Germline V lookup: CDR1 SGHDT, CDR2 YYEEEE. The CDR3 sequence is 15 residues long. The V end was cut by 2 bases, the J end by 1 base, with 9 bases between. CDR3 sequence: CASSFAPVNTGELFF. CDR3 DNA sequence: TGTGCCAGCAGCTTCGCACCGGTGAACACCGGGGAGCTGTTTTTT.

The chain combines TRBV7-9 with TRBJ1-1; no clear D. Germline CDR1 and CDR2: SEHNR and FQNEAQ (reference sequence). The CDR3 length is 12 residues. V lost 5 bases and J lost 8, with 12 bases in between. The CDR3 loop reads CASSTFGREAFF. The CDR3 DNA reads TGTGCCAGCAGCACCTTCGGGAGGGAAGCTTTCTTT.

The chain joins TRBV30 to TRBJ1-3; D is uncertain. The V gene lost 3 bases and the J gene lost 3 bases, with 3 bases spanning the gap. The CDR3 runs to 11 residues. Germline lookup yields CDR1 GTSNPN and CDR2 SVGIG (reference sequence). For the CDR3, the DNA is TGTGCCTGGAGAAATGGAAACACCATATATTTT. Encoded protein: CAWRNGNTIYF.

V gene TRBV6-4 combines with J gene TRBJ1-1; D is unclear. V was clipped by 2 bases and J by 1 base, with 8 bases between them. Germline V CDR1 and CDR2: MRHNA, SNTAGT. The CDR3 sequence is 14 residues long. CDR3 region: CASSDRVPNTEAFF. CDR3 sequence (DNA): TGTGCCAGCAGTGACAGGGTCCCGAACACTGAAGCTTTCTTT.